The clone carrying this T cell receptor (beta chain) has just a few counts. The antigen is undetermined. Investigators reverse transcribed all isolated RNA, so they sequenced expressed TCRB transcripts. Sequencing was performed with immunoSEQ multiplex PCR; in TCRdb, only in-frame clones are kept and a portion is missing. Of 200,000 to 300,000 clones listed, about 20% are singletons. These data are taken from a study of beta chain features in type 1 diabetes. Study results and caveats: The naive, central memory and Treg TCRB repertoires of patients appeared to be more similar to one another than those of healthy donors. TCRB CDR3s from Type 1 diabetes patients were moderately but significantly shorter in all four CD4+ subsets.

Central memory, naive, regulatory and stem cell-like memory CD4+ cells were sorted by CD45RO/CCR7/CD25/CD127/CD95/CD27. Purity exceeded 95% in all sorted populations. This receptor was obtained from a woman in her 40s with type 1 diabetes. The sequenced sample consisted of naive CD4+ T cells from blood.

Here the CDR3 DNA reads TGCGCCAGCAGCTTTCAGGGAACCAATGAGCAGTTCTTC. Translation gives CASSFQGTNEQFF. This chain connects TRBV5-1 to TRBJ2-1; perhaps TRBD1 as D (5 bases). This CDR3 is built from 13 residues. CDR1 is SGHRS, CDR2 YFSETQ, per germline. V lost 2 bases to trimming and J lost 6 bases, with 9 bases between them.